A single sample gave rise to the 8 T cell receptor beta chains below, sequenced in a study of T cell repertoires in cytomegalovirus infection. TCRdb reanalysed the reads using MiXCR and keeps one entry per CDR3 protein. The table shows roughly 730,000 distinct CDR3 sequences, with around 35% occurring only once. Their antigens are not known. Sequenced here: cultured PBMCs, sampled from culture after CMV antigen stimulation. Receptor source: a human donor in good health (CMV status not recorded). Some clones in this sample may be carry-over from other donors' samples.

This clonotype was seen once. V is TRBV12-3 or TRBV12-4 and J is TRBJ2-7; D is ambiguous. Trimming removed 1 base at V and 4 bases at J, with 8 bases between. The CDR3 runs 13 residues. CDR3 nucleotide sequence: TGTGCCAGCAGTTTAGGGAACAGATACGAGCAGTACTTC. Its translation: CASSLGNRYEQYF.

This clonotype was detected many times. This chain uses TRBV7-2 with TRBJ1-5, with D uncertain. This CDR3 is built from 14 residues. The germline CDR1 and CDR2 sequences are SGHTA and FQGNSA. The V and J ends lost 1 base and 5 bases respectively, with 9 bases between them. The CDR3 here is CASSLGQLDQPQHF. The CDR3 DNA sequence: TGTGCCAGCAGCTTAGGCCAGTTAGATCAGCCCCAGCATTTT.

This rearrangement joins TRBV11-2 to TRBJ1-2; D remains unclear. The CDR3 consists of 15 residues. Germline V CDR1 and CDR2: SGHAT, FQNNGV. The V end lost 1 base, the J end lost 0 bases, and 9 bases lay between the germline ends. As DNA, the CDR3 is TGTGCCAGCAGCTTAGGACCGAAAGCTAACTATGGCTACACCTTC. Translated, it gives CASSLGPKANYGYTF.

In the case of this clonotype: It may be a read error: a sequence one base away is much more abundant. This chain links TRBV7-2 with TRBJ1-4; a weak D match, TRBD1 (5 bases). CDR1 and CDR2 from the germline V gene are SGHTA and FQGNSA. The length of the CDR3 is 14 residues. The CDR3: CASSLTVTNGKLFF. CDR3 bases: TGTGCCAGCAGCTTGACAGTTACTAATGGAAAACTGTTTTTT.

This chain uses TRBV12-5 with TRBJ1-2; 7 bases align to TRBD1. The CDR3 consists of 14 residues. V lost 6 bases and J lost 4; bases outside the gene matches: 8. The V gene's germline CDR1 is LGHNT and CDR2 FRNRAP. CDR3 nucleotides: TGTGCTAGTGGCGTAGGGGGCGCAGGCTATGGCTACACCTTC. It translates to CASGVGGAGYGYTF.

The chain links TRBV7-9 to TRBJ2-3, with 9 bases lining up with TRBD1. Germline V gene data show CDR1 as SEHNR and CDR2 as FQNEAQ (reference sequence). V shed 5 bases and J 3 bases; nucleotides not matched to a gene: 9. The CDR3 covers 16 residues. The CDR3 DNA sequence: TGTGCCAGCAGCCCCTACCGGGACAGGGCAACAGATACGCAGTATTTT. This gives the protein CASSPYRDRATDTQYF.

This clonotype was seen more than once but under ten times. This chain joins TRBV4-1 and TRBJ2-7, with 9 nucleotides matching TRBD1. The CDR3 loop spans 14 amino acids. Germline loops: CDR1 MGHRA, CDR2 YSYEKL. The V segment lost 3 bases and the J segment 3 bases; nucleotides outside the gene matches: 3. CDR3 nucleotide sequence: TGCGCCAGCAGCCACCCGGGACAGGGCTACGAGCAGTACTTC. Amino acid sequence: CASSHPGQGYEQYF.

The V and J genes are TRBV12-3 or TRBV12-4 and TRBJ1-2, with TRBD1 matching 8 bases. The CDR3 is 15 amino acids. The ends lost 2 bases at V and 6 bases at J; junction bases unmatched: 8. CDR3 in DNA: TGTGCCAGCAGTTTAACGATGGACAGGGTCAATGGCTACACCTTC. Translating it yields CASSLTMDRVNGYTF.